This entry lists 30 T cell receptor beta chains sequenced from one sample in a study of blood T cells in healthy people across ages. Together with a sample-barcoded 5' primer, a J-beta primer mix was included in a second PCR lasting about 7 to 11 cycles. TCRdb fed the 5' RACE reads into MiXCR, producing one record per CDR3 protein. The sample has 1.8 million or so distinct CDR3 sequences, roughly two fifths seen once; the top ten hold 20% to 25%. Material: blood. The receptors originated from a human donor in good health.

A few counts support this clonotype. The genes are TRBV6-2 or TRBV6-3 and TRBJ1-2, with TRBD1 as a possible D gene (5 bases). The V and J ends lost 6 bases and 6 bases respectively, with 11 bases between them. The CDR3 sequence is 12 residues long. CDR1 MNHEY and CDR2 SVGEGT come from the germline V gene. The CDR3, as DNA: TGTGCCAGCAGCAGCAGGGTCCATGGCTACACCTTC. This encodes CASSSRVHGYTF.

The chain is built from TRBV6-1 and TRBJ1-1; D gene unclear. CDR3 size: 13 residues. Germline V gene data show CDR1 as MNHNS and CDR2 as SASEGT. V was clipped by 1 base and J by 10 bases, with 13 bases between them. The CDR3 sequence: CASSEVTQIGAFF. In nucleotides, the CDR3 is TGTGCCAGCAGTGAAGTAACGCAAATCGGAGCTTTCTTT.

The chain employs TRBV5-6 and TRBJ2-1; 7 nucleotides agree with TRBD2. V dropped 10 bases and J dropped 1; count of bases not matched to a gene: 8. Per germline, CDR1 SGHDT and CDR2 YYEEEE. The CDR3 extends over 14 amino acids. The CDR3 is CAGIPGGSYNEQFF. The CDR3 region has the DNA TGTGCCGGCATCCCGGGGGGTTCCTACAATGAGCAGTTCTTC.

The chain couples TRBV6-2 or TRBV6-3 to TRBJ2-7, with D maybe TRBD2 (6 bases). The germline CDR1 and CDR2 sequences are MNHEY and SVGEGT. Trimming stripped 0 bases from V and 7 bases from J, with 10 bases between. This CDR3 contains 13 residues. The CDR3 protein is CASSYSLAVEQYF. For the CDR3, the DNA is TGTGCCAGCAGTTACTCGTTAGCGGTAGAGCAGTACTTC.

The chain has TRBV7-9 and TRBJ2-6; a possible D gene is TRBD1 (6 bases). Between the trimmed V and J ends, which lost 3 bases and 0 bases, there was a span of 12 bases. This CDR3 is built from 17 residues. Germline CDR1 SEHNR, CDR2 FQNEAQ (reference sequence). CDR3 sequence (DNA): TGTGCCAGCAGCTTTGACAGGTCAAGCTCTGGGGCCAACGTCCTGACTTTC. This translates into CASSFDRSSSGANVLTF.

The chain carries TRBV5-1 and TRBJ2-3; D possibly uses TRBD1 or TRBD2 (5 bases each). The CDR3 sequence is 15 residues long. Trimming cost V 0 bases and J 1 base, with 9 bases left between them. The germline V gene encodes CDR1 SGHRS and CDR2 YFSETQ. The CDR3 spells CASSLVGTRTDTQYF. In DNA, the CDR3 is TGCGCCAGCAGCTTGGTCGGGACCCGCACAGATACGCAGTATTTT.

The CDR3 sequence is CASSPSHSLVNTEAFF. CDR3 in DNA: TGTGCCAGTAGTCCTTCCCACTCGTTGGTGAACACTGAAGCTTTCTTT. This chain connects TRBV12-3 or TRBV12-4 to TRBJ1-1; no firm D call. With 9 bases removed from V and 0 bases from J, the gap between germline ends came to 20 bases. CDR3 length equals 16 residues.

The chain carries TRBV12-5 and TRBJ2-1; D tentatively reads TRBD1 or TRBD2 (6 bases each). The germline V gene has CDR1 LGHNT and CDR2 FRNRAP. The germline V and J ends were trimmed by 5 bases and 2 bases, with 16 bases remaining between them. The CDR3 spans 16 residues. In DNA form, the CDR3 reads TGTGCTAGTGGTCAAATCCCGGGGGCAGCCTACAATGAGCAGTTCTTC. Its translation: CASGQIPGAAYNEQFF.

V is TRBV6-2 or TRBV6-3 and J is TRBJ2-1; a weak D match, TRBD2 (5 bases). Trimming removed 2 bases at V and 6 bases at J, with 11 bases between. CDR1 and CDR2 (germline): MNHEY, SVGEGT. The CDR3 loop spans 14 amino acids. The CDR3 nucleotides read TGTGCCAGCAGTTACGGGAGTCCAATCAATGAGCAGTTCTTC. Its protein product is CASSYGSPINEQFF.

This clonotype has a handful of counts. V usage is TRBV10-3 and J usage is TRBJ1-1; no reliable D call. Trimming pared 1 base from V and 0 bases from J, leaving 9 bases between. Germline lookup yields CDR1 ENHRY and CDR2 SYGVKD. This CDR3 contains 15 residues. This CDR3 reads CAISELKGLNTEAFF. CDR3 sequence (DNA): TGTGCCATCAGTGAGTTAAAAGGCCTGAACACTGAAGCTTTCTTT.

This chain joins TRBV2 and TRBJ1-4, with 7 bases fitting TRBD1. This CDR3 spans 15 amino acids. V lost 0 bases to trimming and J lost 8 bases; unmatched junction nucleotides: 6. Germline V CDR1 and CDR2: SNHLY, FYNNEI. The CDR3 reads CASSEAGRGNEKLFF. Here the CDR3 DNA reads TGTGCCAGCAGTGAAGCTGGCAGGGGGAACGAAAAACTGTTTTTT.

Concerning this clonotype: This may arise from a read error, as a much more abundant clone is one base away. The V call is TRBV29-1, the J call TRBJ2-7; D gene uncertain. Trimming shortened V by 1 base and J by 9 bases, and 10 bases separated the two germline ends. Germline V CDR1 and CDR2: SQVTM, ANQGSEA. This CDR3 region has 11 residues. The CDR3 sequence: CSVEVQMGQYF. Written as DNA, the CDR3 is TGCAGCGTTGAAGTACAGATGGGGCAGTACTTC.

The chain links TRBV29-1 to TRBJ1-2, with TRBD1 identical over 9 bases. V lost 6 bases, J lost 4 bases, and 6 bases stayed unmatched. The germline CDR1 and CDR2 sequences are SQVTM and ANQGSEA. This CDR3 is built from 13 residues. The chain's CDR3 is CSVLRGQGYGYTF. In DNA form, the CDR3 reads TGCAGCGTCCTGAGGGGACAGGGCTATGGCTACACCTTC.

CDR3 residues: CASSPVLGGIEQFF. CDR3 nucleotide sequence: TGTGCCAGCAGCCCCGTACTGGGGGGGATCGAGCAGTTCTTC. V is TRBV9 and J is TRBJ2-1; TRBD2 agrees at 7 bases. Germline CDR1 is SGDLS and CDR2 is YYNGEE. The CDR3 covers 14 residues. V lost 4 bases and J lost 10; bases outside the gene matches: 11.

This chain uses TRBV20-1 with TRBJ2-5, with D maybe TRBD1 (6 bases). The V gene's germline CDR1 is DFQATT and CDR2 SNEGSKA (reference sequence). Trimming removed 3 bases from V and 5 bases from J, with 16 bases in between. This CDR3 contains 14 residues. The DNA for the CDR3 is TGCAGTGCTAGCAGGGGCCCAAGTTTGGAGACCCAGTACTTC. Its translation: CSASRGPSLETQYF.

This clonotype was seen a handful of times. This chain links TRBV13 with TRBJ2-3; D unresolved. This CDR3 is 15 amino acids long. Germline V gives CDR1 PRHDT, CDR2 FYEKMQ (reference sequence). With 2 bases removed from V and 0 bases from J, the gap between germline ends came to 9 bases. CDR3 protein: CASSLPSDSTDTQYF. The DNA of the CDR3 is TGTGCCAGCAGCTTACCATCGGACAGCACAGATACGCAGTATTTT.

This chain connects TRBV20-1 to TRBJ2-7; possibly TRBD1 or TRBD2 for D (5 bases each). The V end was cut by 0 bases, the J end by 1 base, with 19 bases between. This CDR3 is 17 amino acids long. Germline loops: CDR1 DFQATT, CDR2 SNEGSKA (reference sequence). The CDR3 loop reads CSARDPSGQGRSYEQYF. CDR3 in DNA: TGCAGTGCTAGAGATCCTTCGGGGCAGGGTAGATCCTACGAGCAGTACTTC.

This clonotype was counted a few times. This chain uses TRBV29-1 with TRBJ2-3, with D hard to call. The germline V and J ends were trimmed by 2 bases and 0 bases, with 9 bases remaining between them. This CDR3 has 14 residues. Germline V gives CDR1 SQVTM, CDR2 ANQGSEA. The CDR3: CSVEPNGSTDTQYF. Here the CDR3 DNA reads TGCAGCGTTGAACCTAACGGGAGCACAGATACGCAGTATTTT.

This chain connects TRBV5-1 to TRBJ2-2; no clear D. Trimming removed 3 bases from V and 0 bases from J, with 6 bases in between. The CDR3 totals 14 residues. Germline V gene data show CDR1 as SGHRS and CDR2 as YFSETQ. CDR3 loop: CASSYQSNTGELFF. For the CDR3, the DNA is TGCGCCAGCAGCTACCAGTCGAACACCGGGGAGCTGTTTTTT.

There are a few counts of this clonotype. CDR3 in DNA: TGTGCCAGCAGCCCCAGACTGCTCTCCTACGAGCAGTACTTC. Its translation: CASSPRLLSYEQYF. V gene TRBV7-6 combines with J gene TRBJ2-7; D remains ambiguous. The V gene lost 5 bases and the J gene lost 0 bases, with 11 bases spanning the gap. The CDR3 is 14 amino acids. The germline gives CDR1 SGHVS, CDR2 FNYEAQ.

The chain has TRBV20-1 and TRBJ2-3, with no clear D. V was clipped by 4 bases and J by 0 bases, with 11 bases between them. Germline CDR1 and CDR2: DFQATT and SNEGSKA (reference sequence). The CDR3 covers 14 residues. The CDR3 protein is CSAKGKTSTDTQYF. Here the CDR3 DNA reads TGCAGTGCTAAGGGCAAGACTAGCACAGATACGCAGTATTTT.

This clonotype was observed a few times. The chain is built from TRBV24-1 and TRBJ2-1; tentatively, D is TRBD1 (5 bases). Deletions cut 4 bases from V and 7 bases from J, with 7 bases between. CDR1 and CDR2 from the germline V gene are KGHDR and SFDVKD. The CDR3 covers 12 residues. Here the CDR3 reads CATSEYRNEQFF. The CDR3 coding sequence is TGTGCCACCAGTGAGTACAGGAATGAGCAGTTCTTC.

This chain uses TRBV7-9 with TRBJ2-1; the D gene is possibly TRBD2 (6 bases). V was pared by 3 bases and J by 9 bases, with 21 bases between. The CDR3 has 16 amino acids. CDR1 is SEHNR and CDR2 is FQNEAQ in the germline V gene (reference sequence). CDR3 in amino acids: CASSFVHELAVVEQFF. CDR3 bases: TGTGCCAGCAGCTTTGTGCATGAACTAGCAGTTGTTGAGCAGTTCTTC.

As concerns this clonotype: Its ends do not fully match the called genes, so a read error is possible. This sequence joins TRBV7-9 and TRBJ2-3, with unresolved D. The CDR3 extends over 13 amino acids. Germline V CDR1 and CDR2: SEHNR, FQNEAQ (reference sequence). The CDR3 coding sequence is TGTGCCGGCAGCTTAGGTGGCACAGATACGCAGTATTTT. Protein product: CAGSLGGTDTQYF.

This clonotype was picked up a small number of times. This rearrangement joins TRBV7-9 to TRBJ1-2; 10 bases agree with TRBD1. The CDR3 runs 14 residues. V shed 6 bases, J shed 7 bases, and the junction held 8 bases outside the gene matches. Per germline, CDR1 SEHNR and CDR2 FQNEAQ (reference sequence). The chain's CDR3 is CASRRQGALGGYTF. In nucleotides, the CDR3 is TGTGCCAGCAGAAGACAGGGGGCTCTGGGTGGCTACACCTTC.

The chain uses TRBV5-1 and TRBJ2-5; D is possibly TRBD2 (7 bases). The CDR3 length is 14 residues. From germline, CDR1 is SGHRS and CDR2 YFSETQ. Trimming removed 7 bases from V and 7 bases from J, with 20 bases in between. CDR3 in amino acids: CASANTGTIGTQYF. CDR3 coding DNA: TGCGCCAGCGCCAACACAGGGACTATAGGGACCCAGTACTTC.

This clonotype was counted only a few times. The rearrangement uses TRBV28 and TRBJ2-4, with D hard to call. The CDR3 covers 16 residues. The V end was cut by 5 bases, the J end by 0 bases, with 14 bases between. CDR1 MDHEN and CDR2 SYDVKM come from the germline V gene. The CDR3 spells CASSQYGRPAKNIQYF. The CDR3 region has the DNA TGTGCCAGCAGTCAGTACGGGCGGCCAGCCAAAAACATTCAGTACTTC.

This clonotype came up a few times. V gene TRBV5-1 combines with J gene TRBJ2-5, with 7 bases fitting TRBD2. The germline V gene has CDR1 SGHRS and CDR2 YFSETQ. This CDR3 region has 15 residues. Trimming at V came to 0 bases and at J to 5 bases, leaving 7 bases not matched to a gene. The CDR3 here is CASSLGLAKAETQYF. CDR3 DNA: TGCGCCAGCAGCTTGGGACTAGCAAAGGCCGAGACCCAGTACTTC.

The V call is TRBV20-1, the J call TRBJ2-5, with D maybe TRBD2 (7 bases). Trimming removed 1 base from V and 2 bases from J, with 11 bases in between. Germline CDR1 and CDR2: DFQATT and SNEGSKA (reference sequence). The CDR3 is 14 residues long. CDR3 sequence reads: CSARGGGLQETQYF. The DNA of the CDR3 is TGCAGTGCTAGAGGGGGGGGGCTACAAGAGACCCAGTACTTC.

A few counts support this clonotype. This chain connects TRBV6-1 to TRBJ1-2; possibly TRBD1 for D (5 bases). The CDR3 totals 16 residues. The V gene's germline CDR1 is MNHNS and CDR2 SASEGT. The germline V and J ends were trimmed by 8 bases and 0 bases, with 19 bases remaining between them. As DNA, the CDR3 is TGTGCCAGCGGGGGTATAATTGTCCCAGCTAACTATGGCTACACCTTC. It encodes CASGGIIVPANYGYTF.